The 23 T cell receptor beta chains given below trace back to one sample, sequenced in a study of cytomegalovirus exposure and HLA in healthy donors. A multiplex PCR was run with 60 Vbeta primers and 13 Jbeta primers. Produced via immunoSEQ multiplex PCR; TCRdb's table is partial and in-frame only. Among roughly 93,000 clones listed, about 74% were seen once. Sequenced sample: PBMCs. Receptors originate from a male donor in good health and CMV-seronegative.

The table lists this clone with a few counts. J is TRBJ2-5 and V is TRBV10-3; 7 positions agree with TRBD2. CDR1 ENHRY and CDR2 SYGVKD come from the germline V gene. Losses at the gene ends were 10 bases for V and 2 bases for J; bases not matched to a gene: 13. This CDR3 is built from 15 residues. CDR3 bases: TGTGCCACTCGGGCCCCCTCTAGCGGACAAGAGACCCAGTACTTC. The encoded protein is CATRAPSSGQETQYF.

This clone appeared a few times. DNA of the CDR3: TGTGCCAACGGACAGGGAGGCGATACGCAGTATTTT. Translated, it gives CANGQGGDTQYF. The rearrangement links TRBV2 to TRBJ2-3; 8 positions match TRBD1. Germline values: CDR1 SNHLY, CDR2 FYNNEI. V was pared by 10 bases and J by 6 bases, with 6 bases of the junction left unmatched. The CDR3 covers 12 residues.

The chain carries TRBV2 and TRBJ2-3; 9 bases line up with TRBD1. Per the germline V gene, CDR1 is SNHLY and CDR2 is FYNNEI. The CDR3 has 15 amino acids. With 4 bases clipped from V and 0 bases from J, the junction kept 2 bases outside the gene matches. The CDR3 reads CASSVGTGSTDTQYF. The CDR3 DNA reads TGTGCCAGCAGTGTAGGGACAGGGAGCACAGATACGCAGTATTTT.

V is TRBV7-6 and J is TRBJ1-4; D is ambiguous. Deletions cut 2 bases from V and 7 bases from J, with 14 bases between. CDR1 and CDR2 (germline): SGHVS, FNYEAQ. This CDR3 contains 15 residues. The CDR3 sequence is CASSLWAGIGEKLFF. Here the CDR3 DNA reads TGTGCCAGCAGCTTATGGGCAGGAATTGGTGAAAAACTGTTTTTT.

This chain links TRBV6-5 with TRBJ2-7; possible D gene TRBD2, 6 bases. The CDR3 runs 12 residues. V was cut by 6 bases and J by 3 bases, with 9 bases left in between. In germline, CDR1 is MNHEY, CDR2 SVGAGI. DNA for the CDR3: TGTGCCAGCAGCCTTAGCGGCTACGAGCAGTACTTC. This translates into CASSLSGYEQYF.

V gene TRBV28 combines with J gene TRBJ2-3; D gene unclear. Trimming shortened V by 5 bases and J by 2 bases, and 2 bases separated the two germline ends. This CDR3 comprises 11 residues. CDR1 and CDR2 (germline): MDHEN, SYDVKM. The CDR3 sequence: CASSHTDTQYF. The CDR3 DNA follows: TGTGCCAGCAGTCACACAGATACGCAGTATTTT. Using reference TRBV28 and TRBJ2-3 for the parts outside the CDR3, the full variable domain is DVKVTQSSRYLVKRTGEKVFLECVQDMDHENMFWYRQDPGLGLRLIYFSYDVKMKEKGDIPEGYSVSREKKERFSLILESASTNQTSMYLCASSHTDTQYFGPGTRLTVL.

The gene calls are TRBV6-1 and TRBJ2-3; 13 bases are shared with TRBD2. The germline V gene encodes CDR1 MNHNS and CDR2 SASEGT. The junction had 11 bases not matched to a gene; V was cut back by 2 bases and J by 9 bases. This CDR3 is 17 amino acids long. For the CDR3, the DNA is TGTGCCAGCAGTGAACCCCTTGGACTAGCGGGAGCGGGCACGCAGTATTTT. Translated, it gives CASSEPLGLAGAGTQYF.

This chain connects TRBV27 to TRBJ2-1; 10 bases align to TRBD1. Germline loops: CDR1 MNHEY, CDR2 SMNVEV (reference sequence). The CDR3 has 16 residues. The J segment lost 4 bases and the V segment lost 4 bases, leaving 7 bases of the junction unmatched. CDR3 residues: CASSSTGTGVYNEQFF. The CDR3 DNA follows: TGTGCCAGCAGTTCCACCGGGACAGGGGTTTACAATGAGCAGTTCTTC.

The rearrangement links TRBV7-3 to TRBJ2-5; TRBD2 aligns across 8 bases. Judging by the DNA end, TRBJ2-7 fits better; the J call may be wrong. CDR1 and CDR2 (germline): SGHTA, FQGTGA. CDR3 length: 16 amino acids. The CDR3 spells CASSLLAGTLRYEQYF. CDR3 DNA: TGTGCCAGCAGCTTACTAGCGGGCACCCTTCGCTACGAGCAGTACTTC.

The rearrangement joins TRBV28 to TRBJ1-5; D is unclear. V gave up 2 bases and J gave up 5 bases, with 10 bases separating them. The germline V gene has CDR1 MDHEN and CDR2 SYDVKM. The CDR3 consists of 14 residues. CDR3 DNA sequence: TGTGCCAGCAGTTTAAACCAGGTGGATCAGCCCCAGCATTTT. Amino acid sequence: CASSLNQVDQPQHF. Supplemented by reference TRBV28 and TRBJ1-5, the full variable domain reads DVKVTQSSRYLVKRTGEKVFLECVQDMDHENMFWYRQDPGLGLRLIYFSYDVKMKEKGDIPEGYSVSREKKERFSLILESASTNQTSMYLCASSLNQVDQPQHFGDGTRLSIL.

In its sample, this clone was seen a few times. The rearrangement uses TRBV6-6 and TRBJ1-4; D is uncertain. Trimming took 8 bases from V and 3 from J, leaving 16 bases between them. Per the germline V gene, CDR1 is MNHNY and CDR2 is SVGAGI (reference sequence). The CDR3 runs 15 residues. The CDR3 bases are TGTGCCAGCCGCCAGGAGGGAGTCTCTAATGAAAAACTGTTTTTT. Translating gives CASRQEGVSNEKLFF.

This chain uses TRBV28 with TRBJ1-6; D is ambiguous. V dropped 3 bases and J dropped 9 bases, with 6 bases sitting between them. This CDR3 comprises 12 residues. Germline V gene data show CDR1 as MDHEN and CDR2 as SYDVKM. In DNA, the CDR3 is TGTGCCAGCAGTTTCCTCGGTTCACCCCTCCACTTT. Translation: CASSFLGSPLHF.

The rearrangement links TRBV9 to TRBJ1-2, with no clear D. This CDR3 has 13 residues. V lost 2 bases and J 3 bases, leaving 8 bases between the germline ends. Per the germline V gene, CDR1 is SGDLS and CDR2 is YYNGEE. The CDR3 bases are TGTGCCAGCAGCGTTGGAGACTACTATGGCTACACCTTC. Translating it yields CASSVGDYYGYTF.

V and J are TRBV2 and TRBJ2-5, with D uncertain. The V end was cut by 2 bases, the J end by 4 bases, with 11 bases between. Germline V gene data show CDR1 as SNHLY and CDR2 as FYNNEI. This CDR3 spans 14 amino acids. Written as DNA, the CDR3 is TGTGCCAGCAGTGAAAGAGTATTCGGAGAGACCCAGTACTTC. It translates to CASSERVFGETQYF.

This chain connects TRBV30 to TRBJ1-4, with 9 bases fitting TRBD1. The junction had 4 bases not matched to a gene; V was cut back by 3 bases and J by 2 bases. CDR1 GTSNPN and CDR2 SVGIG come from the germline V gene (reference sequence). The CDR3 sequence is 15 residues long. The CDR3 protein is CAWSVGQGTNEKLFF. CDR3 nucleotide sequence: TGTGCCTGGAGCGTTGGACAGGGGACTAATGAAAAACTGTTTTTT.

This chain connects TRBV4-1 to TRBJ1-3, with D hard to call. Germline lookup yields CDR1 MGHRA and CDR2 YSYEKL. The length of the CDR3 is 15 residues. Trimming left V 2 bases short and J 2 bases short, with 10 bases between. The CDR3 DNA sequence: TGCGCCAGCAGCCAAAGCGGCTTAGCTGGAAACACCATATATTTT. Translating it yields CASSQSGLAGNTIYF.

The rearrangement uses TRBV30 and TRBJ1-5; no clear D. The CDR3 totals 13 residues. Germline CDR1 GTSNPN, CDR2 SVGIG (reference sequence). V lost 0 bases, J lost 5 bases, and 8 bases lay in between. Here the CDR3 DNA reads TGTGCCTGGAGTGTAGAACGGGATCAGCCCCAGCATTTT. Its protein product is CAWSVERDQPQHF.

This chain uses TRBV6-5 with TRBJ1-5; 8 bases agree with TRBD1. Per germline, CDR1 MNHEY and CDR2 SVGAGI. This CDR3 is built from 14 residues. Trimming removed 6 bases from V and 10 bases from J; junction bases left unmatched: 11. CDR3 amino acids: CASRNTDRDGPQHF. The CDR3 bases are TGTGCCAGCAGGAACACGGACAGGGATGGACCCCAGCATTTT.

The chain is built from TRBV7-4 and TRBJ2-7; the D gene is possibly TRBD2 (6 bases). CDR1 is SGHVT, CDR2 SQSDAQ, per germline. The CDR3 runs to 15 residues. Trimming left V 5 bases short and J 0 bases short, with 14 bases between. CDR3 DNA sequence: TGTGCCAGCAGCCCCTGGACTACCCACTCCTACGAGCAGTACTTC. It yields the protein CASSPWTTHSYEQYF.

The chain combines TRBV7-8 with TRBJ2-1; 10 positions match TRBD2. CDR3 length: 17 residues. V lost 4 bases to trimming and J lost 8 bases; unmatched junction nucleotides: 14. Germline CDR1 is SGHVS and CDR2 is FQNEAQ. For the CDR3, the DNA is TGTGCCAGCAGCTCTAGGACTAGCGGTCCCATTGGAGATGAGCAGTTCTTC. It yields the protein CASSSRTSGPIGDEQFF.

The count of this clone is one. CDR3 sequence (DNA): TGTGCCAGCAGCCCTGAGCGGGACAGGGACTACGAGCAGTACTTC. It codes for CASSPERDRDYEQYF. The chain uses TRBV6-5 and TRBJ2-7; 9 bases agree with TRBD1. The trim removed 6 bases at V and 3 bases at J, leaving 9 bases unmatched. Per germline, CDR1 MNHEY and CDR2 SVGAGI. The CDR3 runs to 15 residues.

The chain employs TRBV5-1 and TRBJ2-3; a weak D match, TRBD1 (5 bases). CDR1 SGHRS and CDR2 YFSETQ come from the germline V gene. The CDR3 covers 13 residues. The ends were cut back, 0 bases at V and 4 bases at J, with 6 bases in the middle. The DNA of the CDR3 is TGCGCCAGCAGCTTGGAGGGGTCAGATACGCAGTATTTT. Encoded protein: CASSLEGSDTQYF.

The chain couples TRBV4-3 to TRBJ2-1; 11 nucleotides match TRBD1. The CDR3 runs to 17 residues. With V trimmed by 2 bases and J by 10 bases, 13 bases remained unmatched. CDR1 and CDR2 (germline): LGHNA, YSLEER. In nucleotides, the CDR3 is TGCGCCAGCAGCCAAACCGACCGGACAGGGGGCTTCGAAGAGCAGTTCTTC. Translating gives CASSQTDRTGGFEEQFF.